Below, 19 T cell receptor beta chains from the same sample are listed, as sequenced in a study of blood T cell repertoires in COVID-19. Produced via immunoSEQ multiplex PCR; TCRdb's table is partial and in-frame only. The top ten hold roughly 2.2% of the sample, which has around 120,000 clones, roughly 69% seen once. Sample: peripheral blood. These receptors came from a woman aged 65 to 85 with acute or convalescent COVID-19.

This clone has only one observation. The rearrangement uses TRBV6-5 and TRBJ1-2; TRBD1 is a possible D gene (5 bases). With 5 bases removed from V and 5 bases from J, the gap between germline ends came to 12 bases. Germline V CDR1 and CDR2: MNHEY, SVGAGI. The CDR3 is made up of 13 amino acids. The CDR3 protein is CASSRSGGYGYTF. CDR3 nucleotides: TGTGCCAGCAGTAGGAGCGGGGGATATGGCTACACCTTC.

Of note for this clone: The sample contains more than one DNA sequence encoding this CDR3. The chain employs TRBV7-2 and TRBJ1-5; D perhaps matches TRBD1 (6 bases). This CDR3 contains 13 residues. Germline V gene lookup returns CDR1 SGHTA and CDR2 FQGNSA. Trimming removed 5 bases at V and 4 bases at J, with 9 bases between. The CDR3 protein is CASSLDRNQPQHF. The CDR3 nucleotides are TGTGCCAGCAGCCTAGACAGGAATCAGCCCCAGCATTTT.

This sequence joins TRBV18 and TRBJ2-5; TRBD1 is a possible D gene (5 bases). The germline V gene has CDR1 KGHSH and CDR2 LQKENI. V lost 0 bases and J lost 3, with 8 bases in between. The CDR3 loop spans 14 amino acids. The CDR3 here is CASSPPSREETQYF. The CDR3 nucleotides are TGTGCCAGCTCACCACCGAGCAGGGAAGAGACCCAGTACTTC.

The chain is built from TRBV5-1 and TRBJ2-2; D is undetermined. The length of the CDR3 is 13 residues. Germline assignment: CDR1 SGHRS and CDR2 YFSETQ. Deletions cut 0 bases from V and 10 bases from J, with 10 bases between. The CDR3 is CASSLAPGTELFF. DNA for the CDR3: TGCGCCAGCAGCTTGGCCCCAGGTACGGAGCTGTTTTTT. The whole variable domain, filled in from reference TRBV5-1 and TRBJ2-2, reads KAGVTQTPRYLIKTRGQQVTLSCSPISGHRSVSWYQQTPGQGLQFLFEYFSETQRNKGNFPGRFSGRQFSNSRSEMNVSTLELGDSALYLCASSLAPGTELFFGEGSRLTVL.

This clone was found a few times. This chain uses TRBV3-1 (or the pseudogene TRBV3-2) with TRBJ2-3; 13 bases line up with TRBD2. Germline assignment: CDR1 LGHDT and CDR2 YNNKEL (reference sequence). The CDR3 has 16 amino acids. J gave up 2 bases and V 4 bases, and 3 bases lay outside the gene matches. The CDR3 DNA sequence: TGTGCCAGCAGCCCGACTAGCGGGAGGCCCACAGATACGCAGTATTTT. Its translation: CASSPTSGRPTDTQYF.

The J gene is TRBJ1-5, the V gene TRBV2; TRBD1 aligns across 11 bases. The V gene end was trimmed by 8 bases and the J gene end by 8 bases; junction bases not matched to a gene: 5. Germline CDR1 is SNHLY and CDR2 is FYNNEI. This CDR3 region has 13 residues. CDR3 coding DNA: TGTGCCAGCGCCGGGACAGGGGGTGAGCCCCAGCATTTT. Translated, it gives CASAGTGGEPQHF.

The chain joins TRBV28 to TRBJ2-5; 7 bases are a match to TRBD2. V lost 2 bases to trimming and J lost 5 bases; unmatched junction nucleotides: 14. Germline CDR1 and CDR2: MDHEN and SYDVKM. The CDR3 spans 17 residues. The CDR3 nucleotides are TGTGCCAGCAGTTTAACCCCTGATGTGGGAGGGGACGAGACCCAGTACTTC. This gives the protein CASSLTPDVGGDETQYF.

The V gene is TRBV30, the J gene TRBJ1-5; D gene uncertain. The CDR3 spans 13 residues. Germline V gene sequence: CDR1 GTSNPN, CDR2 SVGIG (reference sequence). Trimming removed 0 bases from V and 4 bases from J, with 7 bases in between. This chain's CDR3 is CAWSVQQNQPQHF. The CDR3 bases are TGTGCCTGGAGTGTACAGCAGAATCAGCCCCAGCATTTT.

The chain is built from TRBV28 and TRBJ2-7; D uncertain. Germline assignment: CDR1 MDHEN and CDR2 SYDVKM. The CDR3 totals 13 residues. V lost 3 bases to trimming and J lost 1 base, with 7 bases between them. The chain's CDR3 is CASSFGWSYEQYF. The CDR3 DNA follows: TGTGCCAGCAGTTTTGGCTGGTCCTACGAGCAGTACTTC.

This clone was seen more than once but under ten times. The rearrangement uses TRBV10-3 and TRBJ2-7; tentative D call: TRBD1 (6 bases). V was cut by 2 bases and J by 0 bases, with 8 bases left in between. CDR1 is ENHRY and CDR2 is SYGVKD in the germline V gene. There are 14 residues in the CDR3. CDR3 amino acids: CAISEGGHSYEQYF. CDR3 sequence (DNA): TGTGCCATCAGTGAGGGGGGACACTCCTACGAGCAGTACTTC.

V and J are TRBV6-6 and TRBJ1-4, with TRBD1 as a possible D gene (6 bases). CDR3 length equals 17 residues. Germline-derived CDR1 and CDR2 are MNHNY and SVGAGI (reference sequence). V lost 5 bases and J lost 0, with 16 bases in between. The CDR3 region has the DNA TGTGCCAGCAGTCGGGGGCGTGGACCGGCAACTAATGAAAAACTGTTTTTT. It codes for CASSRGRGPATNEKLFF.

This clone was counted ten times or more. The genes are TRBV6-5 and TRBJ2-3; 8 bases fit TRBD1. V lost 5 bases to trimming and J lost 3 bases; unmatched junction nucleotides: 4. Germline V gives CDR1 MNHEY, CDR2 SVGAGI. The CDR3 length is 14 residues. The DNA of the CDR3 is TGTGCCAGCAGTCCACGGACAGGGACAGATACGCAGTATTTT. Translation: CASSPRTGTDTQYF.

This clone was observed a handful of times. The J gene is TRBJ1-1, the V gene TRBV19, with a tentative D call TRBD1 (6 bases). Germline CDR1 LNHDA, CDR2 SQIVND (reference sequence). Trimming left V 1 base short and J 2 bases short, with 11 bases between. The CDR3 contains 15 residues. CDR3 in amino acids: CASSIGTVSNTEAFF. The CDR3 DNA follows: TGTGCCAGTAGTATAGGGACAGTCTCAAACACTGAAGCTTTCTTT.

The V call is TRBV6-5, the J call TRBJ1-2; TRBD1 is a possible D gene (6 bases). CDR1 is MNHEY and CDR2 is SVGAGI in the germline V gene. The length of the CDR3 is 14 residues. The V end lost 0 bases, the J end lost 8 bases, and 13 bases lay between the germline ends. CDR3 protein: CASSYSAGVGGYTF. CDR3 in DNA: TGTGCCAGCAGTTACTCGGCAGGGGTGGGCGGCTACACCTTC.

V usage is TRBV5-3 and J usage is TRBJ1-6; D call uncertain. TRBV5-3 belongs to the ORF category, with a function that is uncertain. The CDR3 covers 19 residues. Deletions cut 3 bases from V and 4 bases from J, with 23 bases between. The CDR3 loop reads CARSSKDVGNETYNSPLHF. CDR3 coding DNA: TGTGCCAGAAGCTCGAAGGACGTCGGGAACGAGACTTATAATTCACCCCTCCACTTT.

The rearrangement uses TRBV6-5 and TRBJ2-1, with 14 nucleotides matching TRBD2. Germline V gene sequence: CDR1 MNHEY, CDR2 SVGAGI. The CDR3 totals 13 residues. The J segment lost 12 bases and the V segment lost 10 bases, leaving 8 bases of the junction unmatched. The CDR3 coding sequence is TGTGCCACCGGGACTAGCGGGAGAAGTGGGCAGTTCTTC. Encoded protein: CATGTSGRSGQFF.

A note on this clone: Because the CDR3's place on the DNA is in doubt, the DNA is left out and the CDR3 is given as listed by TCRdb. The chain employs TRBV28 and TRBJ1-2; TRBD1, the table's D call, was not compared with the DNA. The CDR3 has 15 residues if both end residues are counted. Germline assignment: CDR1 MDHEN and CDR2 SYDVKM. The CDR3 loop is CASSSSGTGNYGYTF.

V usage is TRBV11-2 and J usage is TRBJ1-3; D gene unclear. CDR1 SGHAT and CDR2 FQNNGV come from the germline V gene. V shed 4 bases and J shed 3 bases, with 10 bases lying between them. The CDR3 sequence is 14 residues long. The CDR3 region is CASSSSLRGNTIYF. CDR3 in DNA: TGTGCCAGCAGCTCCTCCCTCCGTGGAAACACCATATATTTT. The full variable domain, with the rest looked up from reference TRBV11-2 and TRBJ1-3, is EAGVAQSPRYKIIEKRQSVAFWCNPISGHATLYWYQQILGQGPKLLIQFQNNGVVDDSQLPKDRFSAERLKGVDSTLKIQPAKLEDSAVYLCASSSSLRGNTIYFGEGSWLTVV.

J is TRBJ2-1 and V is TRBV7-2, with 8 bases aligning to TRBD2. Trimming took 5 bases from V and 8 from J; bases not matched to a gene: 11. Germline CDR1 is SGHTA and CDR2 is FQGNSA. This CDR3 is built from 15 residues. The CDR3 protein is CASSPTPGGGYEQFF. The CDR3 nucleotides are TGTGCCAGCAGCCCGACCCCGGGCGGGGGGTATGAGCAGTTCTTC.